A selection of T cell receptor beta chains follows, all from one sample in a study of T cells after yellow fever vaccination. One entry per CDR3 protein, called by TCRdb with MiXCR from the 5' RACE reads. Of 360,000 or so distinct CDR3 sequences in the sample, around a tenth were seen once. The specimen was PBMCs, collected on the day of the first yellow fever vaccination. Receptors originate from a man younger than 35 who received the YFV17D yellow fever vaccine. Both conserved end residues are part of each CDR3. Each record gives: J gene, clone size, V gene, D gene, CDR3 DNA, CDR3 protein. The D gene is left open where the match is weak. A row's size may be missing; if present it is once, few, many or a size class.

J gene: TRBJ2-3
clone size: few
V gene: TRBV7-9
D gene: .
CDR3 DNA: TGTGCCAGCAGCTTAGAGGGTTTGGCCGATACGCAGTATTTT
CDR3 protein: CASSLEGLADTQYF

J gene: TRBJ2-1
clone size: few
V gene: TRBV7-3
D gene: .
CDR3 DNA: TGTGCCAGCAGCTTTGGGGCCCCCTCCGAGCAGTTCTTC
CDR3 protein: CASSFGAPSEQFF

J gene: TRBJ2-3
clone size: few
V gene: TRBV27
D gene: .
CDR3 DNA: TGTGCCAGCAGTCTTCCGGGCCACCCTCCGGATACGCAGTATTTT
CDR3 protein: CASSLPGHPPDTQYF

J gene: TRBJ1-1
clone size: .
V gene: TRBV15
D gene: TRBD1
CDR3 DNA: TGTGCCACCAGCAGAGATAGGGGGCCTTTGAACACTGAAGCTTTCTTT
CDR3 protein: CATSRDRGPLNTEAFF

J gene: TRBJ2-1
clone size: few
V gene: TRBV6-5
D gene: TRBD2
CDR3 DNA: TGTGCCAGCAGTTACCCTAGCGGGGGGGCCGGGAATGAGCAGTTCTTC
CDR3 protein: CASSYPSGGAGNEQFF

J gene: TRBJ1-2
clone size: few
V gene: TRBV5-1
D gene: .
CDR3 DNA: TGCGCCAGCAGTACTGAGGGATGGAATGGCTACACCTTC
CDR3 protein: CASSTEGWNGYTF

J gene: TRBJ2-1
clone size: .
V gene: TRBV5-1
D gene: TRBD1
CDR3 DNA: TGCGCCAGCAGCTTGATCCTCGGGACAGGGAACAATGAGCAGTTCTTC
CDR3 protein: CASSLILGTGNNEQFF

J gene: TRBJ1-2
clone size: once
V gene: TRBV7-6
D gene: .
CDR3 DNA: TGTGCCAGCAGCTTAGGACCAGCCGATGGCTACACCTTC
CDR3 protein: CASSLGPADGYTF

J gene: TRBJ1-2
clone size: .
V gene: TRBV7-9
D gene: .
CDR3 DNA: TGTGCCAGCAGCTTAGCCCAAGCCAACTATGGCTACACCTTC
CDR3 protein: CASSLAQANYGYTF

J gene: TRBJ2-5
clone size: .
V gene: TRBV14
D gene: TRBD2
CDR3 DNA: TGTGCCAGCAGCCAAGATACGGGGACTAGCGGAGGCCGGGAGACCCAGTACTTC
CDR3 protein: CASSQDTGTSGGRETQYF

J gene: TRBJ2-5
clone size: .
V gene: TRBV5-6
D gene: .
CDR3 DNA: TGTGCCAGCAGCTCGTTGACAGGCGGCGAGACCCAGTACTTC
CDR3 protein: CASSSLTGGETQYF

J gene: TRBJ2-1
clone size: .
V gene: TRBV6-6
D gene: .
CDR3 DNA: TGTGCCAGCAGTTACTCCCCTATAAATGAGCAGTTCTTC
CDR3 protein: CASSYSPINEQFF

J gene: TRBJ1-2
clone size: many
V gene: TRBV12-3/TRBV12-4
D gene: .
CDR3 DNA: TGTGCCAGCAGTCCCTTGAGGGCCGGCTACACCTTC
CDR3 protein: CASSPLRAGYTF

J gene: TRBJ1-3
clone size: few
V gene: TRBV20-1
D gene: .
CDR3 DNA: TGCAGTGCTAGAGATGAGCGGGGCTCTGGAAACACCATATATTTT
CDR3 protein: CSARDERGSGNTIYF

J gene: TRBJ2-1
clone size: .
V gene: TRBV5-4
D gene: .
CDR3 DNA: TGTGCCAGCAGCCCCCGAGGGGGGAGCAATGAGCAGTTCTTC
CDR3 protein: CASSPRGGSNEQFF